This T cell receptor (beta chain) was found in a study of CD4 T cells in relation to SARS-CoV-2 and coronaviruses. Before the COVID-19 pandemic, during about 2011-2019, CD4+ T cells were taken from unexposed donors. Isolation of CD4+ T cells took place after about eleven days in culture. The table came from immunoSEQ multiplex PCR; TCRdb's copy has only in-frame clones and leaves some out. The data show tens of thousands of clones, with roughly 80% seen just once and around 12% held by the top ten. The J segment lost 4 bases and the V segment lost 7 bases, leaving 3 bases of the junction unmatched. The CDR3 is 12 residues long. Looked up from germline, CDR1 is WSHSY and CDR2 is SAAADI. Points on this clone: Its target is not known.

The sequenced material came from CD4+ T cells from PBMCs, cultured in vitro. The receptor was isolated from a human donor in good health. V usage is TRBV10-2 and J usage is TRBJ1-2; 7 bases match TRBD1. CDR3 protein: CASMRDSYGYTF. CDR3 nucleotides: TGCGCCAGCATGAGGGACAGCTATGGCTACACCTTC.